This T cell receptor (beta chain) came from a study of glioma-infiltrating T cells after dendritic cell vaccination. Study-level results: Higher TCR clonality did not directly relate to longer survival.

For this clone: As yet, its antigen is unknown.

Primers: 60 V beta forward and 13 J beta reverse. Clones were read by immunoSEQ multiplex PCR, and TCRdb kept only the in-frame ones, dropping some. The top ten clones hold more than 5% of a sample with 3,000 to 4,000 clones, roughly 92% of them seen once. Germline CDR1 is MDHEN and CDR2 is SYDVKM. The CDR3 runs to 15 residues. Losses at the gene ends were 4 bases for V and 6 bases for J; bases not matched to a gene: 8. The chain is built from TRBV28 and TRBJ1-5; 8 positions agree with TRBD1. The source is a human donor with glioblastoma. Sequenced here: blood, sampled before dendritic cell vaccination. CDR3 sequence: CASSSGTGGSQPQHF. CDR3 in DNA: TGTGCCAGCAGTTCCGGGACAGGAGGGAGTCAGCCCCAGCATTTT.